This passage covers 9 T cell receptor beta chains from one sample sequenced in a study of blood T cell repertoires in COVID-19. The table came from immunoSEQ multiplex PCR; TCRdb's copy has only in-frame clones and leaves some out. This sample has some 150,000 clones, with 80% to 90% found just once. Sequencing input: peripheral blood. These receptors all come from a man aged 60-69 years with active or convalescent COVID-19.

J is TRBJ2-7 and V is TRBV9, with TRBD1 identical over 7 bases. The CDR3 spans 14 residues. The V segment lost 3 bases and the J segment 5 bases; nucleotides outside the gene matches: 8. CDR1 and CDR2 (germline): SGDLS, YYNGEE. DNA of the CDR3: TGTGCCAGCAGCGGTCGGGACAGAGACGACGAGCAGTACTTC. Translated, it gives CASSGRDRDDEQYF. The whole variable domain, remainder taken from reference TRBV9 and TRBJ2-7, is DSGVTQTPKHLITATGQRVTLRCSPRSGDLSVYWYQQSLDQGLQFLIQYYNGEERAKGNILERFSAQQFPDLHSELNLSSLELGDSALYFCASSGRDRDDEQYFGPGTRLTVT.

The chain couples TRBV12-3 or TRBV12-4 to TRBJ2-1, with D possibly TRBD2 on 6 matching bases. The CDR3 is 13 amino acids. Trimming cost V 5 bases and J 7 bases, with 12 bases left between them. The CDR3 nucleotides read TGTGCCAGCAGTGTAAATGGGGGGAATGAGCAGTTCTTC. The encoded protein is CASSVNGGNEQFF.

The count of this clone is one. V is TRBV7-2 and J is TRBJ2-4; 9 nucleotides agree with TRBD1. Trimming cost V 10 bases and J 5 bases; bases outside gene matches: 9. There are 14 residues in the CDR3. Looked up from germline, CDR1 is SGHTA and CDR2 is FQGNSA. The CDR3, as DNA: TGTGCCACCCAACAGGGGGCAGGAGAAAACATTCAGTACTTC. Translating it yields CATQQGAGENIQYF.

J is TRBJ2-4 and V is TRBV15; 7 bases map to TRBD2. Losses at the gene ends were 0 bases for V and 0 bases for J; bases not matched to a gene: 2. CDR3 length: 16 amino acids. The germline gives CDR1 LNHNV, CDR2 YYDKDF (reference sequence). The CDR3 loop is CATSRDSGGAKNIQYF. As DNA, the CDR3 is TGTGCCACCAGCAGAGATTCGGGGGGAGCCAAAAACATTCAGTACTTC.

The rearrangement links TRBV7-9 to TRBJ1-6; TRBD1 matches at 9 bases. The V and J ends lost 5 bases and 10 bases, in that order; junction bases with no gene match: 9. CDR1 SEHNR and CDR2 FQNEAQ come from the germline V gene (reference sequence). The CDR3 is made up of 15 amino acids. DNA for the CDR3: TGTGCCAGCAGCCCTCCTGGGACAGGGAACTCACCCCTCCACTTT. Protein product: CASSPPGTGNSPLHF. Looking up the rest from reference TRBV7-9 and TRBJ1-6 gives the full variable domain: DTGVSQNPRHKITKRGQNVTFRCDPISEHNRLYWYRQTLGQGPEFLTYFQNEAQLEKSRLLSDRFSAERPKGSFSTLEIQRTEQGDSAMYLCASSPPGTGNSPLHFGNGTRLTVT.

The chain is built from TRBV18 and TRBJ1-2; 8 bases align to TRBD1. The germline V gene has CDR1 KGHSH and CDR2 LQKENI. J was trimmed by 4 bases and V by 5 bases; bases with no gene match: 9. This CDR3 has 15 amino acids. CDR3 in amino acids: CASSFLGQGSYGYTF. The CDR3 nucleotides read TGTGCCAGCTCATTCCTCGGACAGGGCAGCTATGGCTACACCTTC.

The chain has TRBV7-8 and TRBJ2-1; no firm D call. This CDR3 is built from 13 residues. Trimming pared 4 bases from V and 2 bases from J, leaving 6 bases between. Per the germline V gene, CDR1 is SGHVS and CDR2 is FQNEAQ. CDR3 nucleotides: TGTGCCAGCAGCTCCGCGCCCTACAATGAGCAGTTCTTC. Translating it yields CASSSAPYNEQFF.

The rearrangement links TRBV4-3 to TRBJ2-5, with D unclear. V was trimmed by 4 bases and J by 2 bases, leaving 8 bases between them. Per the germline V gene, CDR1 is LGHNA and CDR2 is YSLEER. The CDR3 consists of 13 residues. CDR3 region: CASSRVYQETQYF. The CDR3 DNA sequence: TGCGCCAGCAGCCGAGTATATCAAGAGACCCAGTACTTC.

This clone appeared once. The chain combines TRBV28 with TRBJ2-2; perhaps TRBD1 as D (6 bases). CDR1 is MDHEN and CDR2 is SYDVKM in the germline V gene. The CDR3 runs to 16 residues. V gave up 4 bases and J gave up 4 bases, with 16 bases separating them. DNA of the CDR3: TGTGCCAGCAGTTCTCCTTACAGGGAAGCCACCGGGGAGCTGTTTTTT. The encoded protein is CASSSPYREATGELFF.